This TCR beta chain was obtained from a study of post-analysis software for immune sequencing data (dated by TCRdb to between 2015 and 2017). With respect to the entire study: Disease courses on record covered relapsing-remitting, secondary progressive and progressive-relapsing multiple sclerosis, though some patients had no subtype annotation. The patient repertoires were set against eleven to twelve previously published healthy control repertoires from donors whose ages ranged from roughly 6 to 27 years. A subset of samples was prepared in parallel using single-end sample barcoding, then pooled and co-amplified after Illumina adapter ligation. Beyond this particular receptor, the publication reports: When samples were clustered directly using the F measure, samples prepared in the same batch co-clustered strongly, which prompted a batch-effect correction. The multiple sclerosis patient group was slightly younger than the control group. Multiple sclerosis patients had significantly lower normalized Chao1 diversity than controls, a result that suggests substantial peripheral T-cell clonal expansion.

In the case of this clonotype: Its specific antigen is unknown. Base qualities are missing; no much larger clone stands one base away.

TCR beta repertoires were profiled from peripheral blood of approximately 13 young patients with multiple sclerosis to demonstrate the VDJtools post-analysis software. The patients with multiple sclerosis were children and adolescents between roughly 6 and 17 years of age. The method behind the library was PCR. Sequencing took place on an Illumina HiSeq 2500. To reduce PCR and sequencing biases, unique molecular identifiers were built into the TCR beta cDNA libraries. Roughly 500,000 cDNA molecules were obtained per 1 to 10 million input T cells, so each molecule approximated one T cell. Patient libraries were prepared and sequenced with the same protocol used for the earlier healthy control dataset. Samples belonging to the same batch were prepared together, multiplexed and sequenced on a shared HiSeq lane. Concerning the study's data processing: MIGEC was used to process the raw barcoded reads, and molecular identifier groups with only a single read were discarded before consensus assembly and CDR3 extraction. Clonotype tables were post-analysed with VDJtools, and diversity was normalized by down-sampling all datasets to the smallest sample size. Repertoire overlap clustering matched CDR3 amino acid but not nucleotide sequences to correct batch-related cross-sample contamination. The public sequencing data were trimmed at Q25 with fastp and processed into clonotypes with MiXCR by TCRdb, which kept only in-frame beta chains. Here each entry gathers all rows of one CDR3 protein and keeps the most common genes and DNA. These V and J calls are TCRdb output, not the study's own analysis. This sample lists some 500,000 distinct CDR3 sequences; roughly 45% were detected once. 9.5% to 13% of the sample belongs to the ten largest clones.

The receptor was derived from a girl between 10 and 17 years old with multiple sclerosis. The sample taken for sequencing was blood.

The nucleotide sequence is TGCGCCAGCAGTGAGCCAGCGAACACTGAAGCTTTCTTT. Its product reads: CASSEPANTEAFF. The chain joins TRBV10-2 to TRBJ1-1; there is no confident call for the D gene. The CDR3 starts with the cysteine, ends with the phenylalanine, and has 13 residues. Of the read, only the CDR3 DNA is kept; its 39 bases are in frame from base 1. Relative to germline, V is 2 bases shorter and J is 1 base shorter, with 5 bases between their ends. According to the germline V gene, CDR1 reads WSHSY and CDR2 reads SAAADI.